This is a list of T cell receptor beta chains from one sample in a study of T-cell memory formation after mild COVID-19. TCRdb passed the 5' RACE reads through MiXCR, listing each CDR3 protein once. The sample holds about 280,000 distinct CDR3 sequences, 8.2% seen once. What was sequenced was PBMCs or a T cell subset sorted from them (not recorded which). The receptors were sampled from a man in his late teens or twenties who had mild COVID-19 (a few samples of this study predate the infection). Cell type and time point are not known. Both conserved end residues are part of each CDR3. Fields, in order: J gene, D gene, CDR3 length, V gene, clone size, CDR3 protein, CDR3 DNA. D genes are given only for firm matches. Clone size is stated in some rows and not others, as once, few, many or a class when expanded.

TRBJ2-5 | NA | 11 | TRBV19 | NA | CASIAGETQYF | TGTGCCAGTATTGCAGGAGAGACCCAGTACTTC
TRBJ2-7 | NA | 12 | TRBV9 | NA | CASSEGGPQQYF | TGTGCCAGCAGCGAGGGGGGCCCTCAGCAGTACTTC
TRBJ1-2 | NA | 14 | TRBV5-1 | few | CASSLATGNYGYTF | TGCGCCAGCAGCTTGGCTACGGGGAACTATGGCTACACCTTC
TRBJ2-3 | TRBD2 | 20 | TRBV9 | few | CASSVSVLAGDPPATDTQYF | TGTGCCAGCAGCGTATCGGTACTAGCGGGGGACCCCCCAGCGACAGATACGCAGTATTTT
TRBJ2-3 | NA | 15 | TRBV5-1 | NA | CASSLAGDLLDTQYF | TGCGCCAGCAGCTTGGCAGGAGACCTCCTTGATACGCAGTATTTT
TRBJ1-3 | NA | 16 | TRBV25-1 | few | CASSESQGPVFDTIYF | TGTGCCAGCAGTGAATCCCAGGGCCCAGTTTTTGACACCATATATTTT
TRBJ2-7 | NA | 16 | TRBV3-1 | NA | CASSQEGPKLGSEQYF | TGTGCCAGCAGCCAAGAAGGGCCTAAGCTCGGAAGCGAGCAGTACTTC
TRBJ1-2 | NA | 15 | TRBV20-1 | few | CSARTLGSKRYGYTF | TGCAGTGCTAGAACCCTGGGCAGTAAACGCTATGGCTACACCTTC
TRBJ1-2 | NA | 17 | TRBV6-5 | NA | CASSYSVGQAFGYGYTF | TGTGCCAGCAGTTACTCGGTGGGGCAGGCCTTCGGCTATGGCTACACCTTC
TRBJ2-5 | TRBD1 | 15 | TRBV20-1 | few | CSAGPGTANQETQYF | TGCAGTGCTGGTCCCGGGACAGCCAACCAAGAGACCCAGTACTTC
TRBJ2-1 | TRBD1 | 15 | TRBV5-5 | NA | CASSLEGARYNEQFF | TGTGCCAGCAGCTTGGAGGGGGCTCGCTACAATGAGCAGTTCTTC
TRBJ1-5 | NA | 12 | TRBV20-1 | NA | CSARVGDQPQHF | TGCAGTGCTAGAGTAGGGGATCAGCCCCAGCATTTT
TRBJ2-5 | NA | 11 | TRBV10-3 | few | CAISDEETQYF | TGTGCCATCAGTGACGAAGAGACCCAGTACTTC
TRBJ2-1 | NA | 11 | TRBV7-9 | NA | CASVGGVEQFF | TGTGCCAGCGTCGGCGGGGTCGAGCAGTTCTTC
TRBJ1-4 | NA | 13 | TRBV3-1 | many | CASSLQGSEKLFF | TGTGCCAGCAGCCTCCAGGGGTCTGAAAAACTGTTTTTT
TRBJ1-1 | NA | 15 | TRBV4-3 | NA | CASSQDGGINTEAFF | TGCGCCAGCAGCCAAGATGGGGGGATAAACACTGAAGCTTTCTTT
TRBJ2-1 | NA | 15 | TRBV6-5 | few | CASSATFQQNNEQFF | TGTGCCAGCTCGGCCACCTTCCAGCAAAACAATGAGCAGTTCTTC
TRBJ2-1 | TRBD2 | 16 | TRBV5-1 | many | CASSLPRGGGLNEQFF | TGCGCCAGCAGCCTACCACGCGGGGGAGGCCTTAATGAGCAGTTCTTC
TRBJ2-6 | NA | 18 | TRBV4-3 | many | CASSQQQEGGSGANVLTF | TGCGCCAGCAGCCAACAGCAGGAGGGGGGCTCTGGGGCCAACGTCCTGACTTTC
TRBJ1-2 | NA | 13 | TRBV5-5 | few | CASSLVPADGYTF | TGTGCCAGCAGCTTGGTCCCAGCTGATGGCTACACCTTC
TRBJ2-3 | NA | 16 | TRBV5-1 | NA | CASSKRVGLRTDTQYF | TGCGCCAGCAGCAAGCGGGTGGGGCTTAGGACAGATACGCAGTATTTT
TRBJ1-5 | NA | 15 | TRBV19 | NA | CASTPRGLSNQPQHF | TGTGCCAGTACCCCACGGGGGCTTAGCAATCAGCCCCAGCATTTT
TRBJ2-2 | NA | 16 | TRBV10-3 | few | CAISEATGTNTGELFF | TGTGCCATCAGTGAAGCAACAGGGACGAACACCGGGGAGCTGTTTTTT
TRBJ1-1 | NA | 14 | TRBV7-2 | many | CASSLQGMDTEAFF | TGTGCCAGCAGCTTACAGGGCATGGACACTGAAGCTTTCTTT
TRBJ1-1 | NA | 15 | TRBV5-4 | many | CASSLHGRGNTEAFF | TGTGCCAGCAGCTTACATGGTCGGGGGAACACTGAAGCTTTCTTT
TRBJ1-6 | NA | 13 | TRBV12-3/TRBV12-4 | few | CASTLGSSSPLHF | TGTGCCAGCACTTTAGGTTCCAGTTCACCCCTCCACTTT
TRBJ1-6 | NA | 12 | TRBV7-2 | few | CASSFPSRPLHF | TGTGCCAGCAGCTTTCCCAGTCGGCCCCTCCACTTT
TRBJ1-1 | NA | 16 | TRBV7-8 | few | CASSLVPGLILTEAFF | TGTGCCAGCAGCTTAGTTCCAGGGCTTATCCTCACTGAAGCTTTCTTT
TRBJ1-1 | NA | 14 | TRBV4-3 | NA | CASSQDGPAYEAFF | TGCGCCAGCAGCCAAGATGGGCCGGCTTACGAAGCTTTCTTT
TRBJ2-7 | TRBD1 | 16 | TRBV6-5 | NA | CASRGPGQGDFYEQYF | TGTGCCAGCAGAGGACCGGGACAGGGAGACTTCTACGAGCAGTACTTC
TRBJ2-1 | TRBD1 | 15 | TRBV7-9 | few | CASSKTGAVYNEQFF | TGTGCCAGCAGCAAGACAGGGGCGGTATACAATGAGCAGTTCTTC
TRBJ1-3 | NA | 15 | TRBV20-1 | NA | CSALGLSGSGNTIYF | TGCAGTGCTTTGGGACTTTCCGGATCTGGAAACACCATATATTTT
TRBJ1-1 | TRBD1 | 14 | TRBV5-1 | many | CASSSGTEGTEAFF | TGCGCCAGCAGCTCCGGGACAGAGGGGACTGAAGCTTTCTTT
TRBJ2-3 | TRBD2 | 19 | TRBV4-2 | many | CASSQGGGLAGRGTDTQYF | TGTGCCAGCAGCCAAGGAGGAGGCCTAGCGGGGAGAGGCACAGATACGCAGTATTTT
TRBJ2-4 | NA | 15 | TRBV6-1 | NA | CASSEEAGGGNIQYF | TGTGCCAGCAGTGAAGAGGCAGGGGGAGGGAACATTCAGTACTTC
TRBJ2-1 | NA | 13 | TRBV12-3/TRBV12-4 | few | CASSQNRWNEQFF | TGTGCCAGCAGTCAAAATCGGTGGAATGAGCAGTTCTTC
TRBJ2-5 | TRBD2 | 15 | TRBV14 | few | CASSPGLAVKETQYF | TGTGCCAGCAGCCCGGGACTAGCGGTTAAAGAGACCCAGTACTTC
TRBJ1-2 | TRBD1 | 14 | TRBV14 | NA | CASSRGTGNYGYTF | TGTGCCAGCAGCCGAGGGACAGGCAACTATGGCTACACCTTC
TRBJ1-5 | NA | 15 | TRBV28 | few | CASSFVRGGNQPQHF | TGTGCCAGCAGTTTCGTACGGGGCGGCAATCAGCCCCAGCATTTT
TRBJ2-7 | TRBD2 | 13 | TRBV18 | NA | CASSPGLAYEQYF | TGTGCCAGCTCACCAGGACTAGCCTACGAGCAGTACTTC
TRBJ1-1 | NA | 14 | TRBV5-5 | few | CASSFRGEGTEAFF | TGTGCCAGCAGCTTTCGGGGGGAGGGCACTGAAGCTTTCTTT
TRBJ1-6 | NA | 16 | TRBV5-4 | NA | CASSSTEASYNSPLHF | TGTGCCAGCAGCTCAACCGAGGCATCCTATAATTCACCCCTCCACTTT
TRBJ1-2 | NA | 16 | TRBV11-2 | few | CASSFIGSGINYGYTF | TGTGCCAGCAGCTTCATAGGGTCAGGGATTAACTATGGCTACACCTTC
TRBJ1-1 | NA | 12 | TRBV4-1 | many | CASSQGGVKPFF | TGCGCCAGCAGCCAAGGGGGGGTAAAGCCTTTCTTT
TRBJ2-7 | NA | 14 | TRBV20-1 | NA | CSARTERSSYEQYF | TGCAGTGCTCGGACGGAGAGGAGCTCCTACGAGCAGTACTTC
TRBJ2-6 | NA | 18 | TRBV7-6 | NA | CASSLGSAVIFGANVLTF | TGTGCCAGCAGCTTGGGGTCGGCGGTAATCTTTGGGGCCAACGTCCTGACTTTC
TRBJ1-2 | NA | 12 | TRBV5-1 | many | CASSRGEDGYTF | TGCGCCAGCAGCCGAGGTGAGGATGGCTACACCTTC
TRBJ2-2 | NA | 15 | TRBV10-2 | few | CASSEANKVTGELFF | TGCGCCAGCAGTGAGGCCAATAAGGTGACCGGGGAGCTGTTTTTT
TRBJ2-1 | NA | 13 | TRBV20-1 | NA | CSARPLGIYEQFF | TGCAGTGCTAGGCCCCTAGGTATCTATGAGCAGTTCTTC
TRBJ2-7 | TRBD2 | 16 | TRBV6-6 | NA | CASSATIAGGYYEQYF | TGTGCCAGCAGTGCTACTATAGCGGGGGGATACTACGAGCAGTACTTC
TRBJ2-5 | TRBD1 | 14 | TRBV5-1 | few | CASSWTGGEETQYF | TGCGCCAGCAGCTGGACAGGGGGCGAGGAGACCCAGTACTTC
TRBJ1-1 | TRBD1 | 14 | TRBV20-1 | many | CSARSQGDRTEAFF | TGCAGTGCTAGATCTCAGGGGGACCGAACTGAAGCTTTCTTT
TRBJ2-7 | NA | 13 | TRBV6-5 | many | CASSYGSVFEQYF | TGTGCCAGCAGTTATGGGTCCGTTTTCGAGCAGTACTTC